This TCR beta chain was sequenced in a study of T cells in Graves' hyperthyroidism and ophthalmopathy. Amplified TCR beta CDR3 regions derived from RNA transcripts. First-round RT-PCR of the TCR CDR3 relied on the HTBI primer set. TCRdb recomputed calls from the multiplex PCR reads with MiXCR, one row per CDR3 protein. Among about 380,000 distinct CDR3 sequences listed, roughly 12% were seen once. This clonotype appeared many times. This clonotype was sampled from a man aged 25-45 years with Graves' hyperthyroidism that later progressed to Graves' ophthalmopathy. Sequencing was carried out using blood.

The CDR3 DNA reads TGTGCCAGCAGCTGGGGACAGGCAACCTACGAGCAGTACTTC. It encodes CASSWGQATYEQYF. The rearrangement uses TRBV7-9 and TRBJ2-7, with 8 nucleotides matching TRBD1. Germline-derived CDR1 and CDR2 are SEHNR and FQNEAQ (reference sequence). The CDR3 consists of 14 residues. Losses at the gene ends were 4 bases for V and 2 bases for J; bases not matched to a gene: 4.